This is a list of T cell receptor beta chains from one sample in a study of technical replicates of blood from several donors. Data came from immunoSEQ multiplex PCR; TCRdb stores just in-frame clones and leaves some out. Counted here are over 50,000 clones, around 92% occurring once; the ten biggest clones make up about 4.4%. Sequenced: PBMCs. These receptors originate from a human donor in good health. Some clones in this sample may be carry-over from other donors' samples. Both conserved end residues are part of each CDR3. The order of the fields is clone size, V gene, J gene, D gene, CDR3 DNA, CDR3 protein. D genes are given only for firm matches. The size of a clone is reported for some rows only, either as once, few or many, or as a class for expanded clones.

>-|TRBV10-2|TRBJ1-5|-
TGCGCCAGCAGTGATCTCGGGAATCAGCCCCAGCATTTT
CASSDLGNQPQHF
>once|TRBV18|TRBJ1-4|-
TGTGCCAGCTCGTCGAAAGCGGCAACTAATGAAAAACTGTTTTTT
CASSSKAATNEKLFF
>-|TRBV10-3|TRBJ1-2|TRBD1
TGTGCCATCAGTGGGACAGGAGATGGCTATGGCTACACCTTC
CAISGTGDGYGYTF
>-|TRBV4-1|TRBJ1-4|TRBD1
TGCGCCAGCAGCCGAGCTTCCGGGACAGGGGGCGTTTCGGCAGGTGAAAAACTGTTTTTT
CASSRASGTGGVSAGEKLFF
>-|TRBV7-2|TRBJ2-3|-
TGTGCCAGCAGCCTTATCCGTGATACGCAGTATTTT
CASSLIRDTQYF
>-|TRBV5-6|TRBJ2-7|TRBD1
TGTGCCAGCAGCTTCGGGACAGGTTCCTACGAGCAGTACTTC
CASSFGTGSYEQYF
>-|TRBV6-1|TRBJ2-4|-
TGTGCCAGCAGTGAACGGGACTGGCTAGCCAAAAACATTCAGTACTTC
CASSERDWLAKNIQYF
>-|TRBV9|TRBJ1-2|TRBD1
TGTGCCAGCAGCCCCGGACAGGGCTATGGCTACACCTTC
CASSPGQGYGYTF
>-|TRBV4-3|TRBJ2-3|TRBD2
TGCGCCAGCAGCCAAGAGGGCGGGAGGGCCCGTGTAGATACGCAGTATTTT
CASSQEGGRARVDTQYF
>-|TRBV4-3|TRBJ1-4|TRBD1
TGCGCCAGCAGACAGACAGGGACAACTAATGAAAAACTGTTTTTT
CASRQTGTTNEKLFF
>-|TRBV5-1|TRBJ2-1|TRBD2
TGCGCCAGCAGCCGACAACTAGCGTTGAGCTCCTACAATGAGCAGTTCTTC
CASSRQLALSSYNEQFF
>-|TRBV7-3|TRBJ2-5|TRBD2
TGTGCCAGCAGCTTAGCGGGGGGGCCGGAGACCCAGTACTTC
CASSLAGGPETQYF
>-|TRBV7-2|TRBJ2-1|TRBD1
TGTGCCAGCAGCTTAGGGGCCCTGGACAGGGGTTACAATGAGCAGTTCTTC
CASSLGALDRGYNEQFF
>once|TRBV27|TRBJ2-5|TRBD2
TGTGCCAGCAGTGGCGGGAGGCCACAAGAGACCCAGTACTTC
CASSGGRPQETQYF
>-|TRBV6-1|TRBJ1-5|TRBD1
TGTGCCAGCAGTCGACAGGGAAGCAATCAGCCCCAGCATTTT
CASSRQGSNQPQHF
>-|TRBV6-5|TRBJ2-2|-
TGTGCCAGCAGCGCCTATACAGGGACCGGGGAGCTGTTTTTT
CASSAYTGTGELFF
>-|TRBV6-6|TRBJ1-2|TRBD1
TGTGCCAGCAGGGCCGGGACAGGGGGTTTTGGCTACACCTTC
CASRAGTGGFGYTF
>medium-sized|TRBV10-3|TRBJ2-7|TRBD1
TGTGCCATCAGTAGGACAGGGTACCACGAGCAGTACTTC
CAISRTGYHEQYF
>-|TRBV18|TRBJ1-4|-
TGTGCCAGCTCACCGACCCAGGTCGTAGTTGGTGAAAAACTGTTTTTT
CASSPTQVVVGEKLFF
>-|TRBV6-1|TRBJ1-2|-
TGTGCCAGCAGTGAAGCGGGCAGCTATGGCTACACCTTC
CASSEAGSYGYTF
>once|TRBV7-7|TRBJ2-3|-
TGTGCCAGCAGCCCTAGTCTAGGAGATACGCAGTATTTT
CASSPSLGDTQYF
>-|TRBV6-1|TRBJ1-2|-
TGTGCCAGCAGTGAAGAAGGGGTCAAACGTAGAACGGGTGGCTACACCTTC
CASSEEGVKRRTGGYTF
>once|TRBV12-5|TRBJ2-3|TRBD1
TGTGCTAGTGGTTTGGACCCCGGGACAGGGGAGTATTTT
CASGLDPGTGEYF
>-|TRBV5-1|TRBJ1-1|TRBD1
TGCGCCAGCAGCTCGGTAAAGGGGGCTCAGCTCACTGAAGCTTTCTTT
CASSSVKGAQLTEAFF
>-|TRBV7-2|TRBJ2-7|-
TGTGCCAGCAGCCTAGAACTTTCCTACGAGCAGTACTTC
CASSLELSYEQYF
>-|TRBV6-1|TRBJ1-4|TRBD1
TGTGCCAGCAGTCCACAGGGACAGAGAAATGAAAAACTGTTTTTT
CASSPQGQRNEKLFF
>-|TRBV7-9|TRBJ1-2|-
TGTGCCAGCAGCTCGGAGGTTGGGATCTATGGCTACACCTTC
CASSSEVGIYGYTF
>-|TRBV4-1|TRBJ1-2|TRBD1
TGCGCCAGCAGCCAACCTGGGACAGGGAGTAAGGGCTACACCTTC
CASSQPGTGSKGYTF
>-|TRBV5-1|TRBJ1-5|TRBD1
TGCGCCAGCAGCCTTAAACCACAGGGGAATAGCAATCAGCCCCAGCATTTT
CASSLKPQGNSNQPQHF
>-|TRBV2|TRBJ2-3|-
TGTGCCAGTCAGGGACATGGCACAGATACGCAGTATTTT
CASQGHGTDTQYF
>-|TRBV10-3|TRBJ2-7|-
TGTGCCATCACCGCGGAGGTAGGGATCGAGCAGTACTTC
CAITAEVGIEQYF
>-|TRBV6-1|TRBJ2-3|TRBD2
TGTGCCAGCAGTGAACCTAGCGGGAGGGGGTCAGATACGCAGTATTTT
CASSEPSGRGSDTQYF
>-|TRBV6-1|TRBJ1-6|-
TGTGCCAGCAGTTCGTACAGGGCGGCCCTCCACTTT
CASSSYRAALHF
>-|TRBV7-2|TRBJ2-1|TRBD2
TGTGCCAGCAGCCTGACTAGCGGGGGGGGCTCCTACAATGAGCAGTTCTTC
CASSLTSGGGSYNEQFF
>-|TRBV5-1|TRBJ2-1|TRBD2
TGCGCCAGCAGCTTCGGACTAGCGGGGGGACAATTGGAAATCAGCTCCTACAATGAGCAGTTCTTC
CASSFGLAGGQLEISSYNEQFF
>-|TRBV11-2|TRBJ2-7|-
TGTGCCAGCAGCCCGCAAACCAGGTCCGAGCAGTACTTC
CASSPQTRSEQYF
>-|TRBV30|TRBJ2-2|TRBD1
TGTGCCTGGAGTTCTAAAGGGACAGCCGGGGAGCTGTTTTTT
CAWSSKGTAGELFF
>-|TRBV5-1|TRBJ1-6|-
TGCGCCAGCAGCTTGGAAGGAGGGGCTTTTTCACCCCTCCACTTT
CASSLEGGAFSPLHF
>-|TRBV19|TRBJ1-2|TRBD1
TGTGCCAGTAGACCAGGGGGCTGGTCAAACTATGGCTACACCTTC
CASRPGGWSNYGYTF
>-|TRBV5-4|TRBJ2-1|TRBD2
TGTGCCAGCAGCTCAAGACTAGCGGAGTACAATGAGCAGTTCTTC
CASSSRLAEYNEQFF
>-|TRBV5-1|TRBJ1-1|-
TGCGCCAGCAGCTTCAGTCTAACCGACAGGCCCAAAGAAGCTTTCTTT
CASSFSLTDRPKEAFF
>once|TRBV5-1|TRBJ2-2|TRBD2
TGCGCCAGCAGCTTTAGCGGGCCCCAGGCCGGGGAGCTGTTTTTT
CASSFSGPQAGELFF
>-|TRBV19|TRBJ2-1|TRBD2
TGTGCCAGTAGCCGAGGACTAGCGGGAGTGTATAATGAGCAGTTCTTC
CASSRGLAGVYNEQFF
>-|TRBV5-1|TRBJ2-1|TRBD2
TGCGCCAGCCGCCTTACCGGGACTAGTCCCGATGAGCAGTTCTTC
CASRLTGTSPDEQFF
>-|TRBV30|TRBJ1-1|-
TGTGCCTGGAGTGCTCAGGGAACTGAAGCTTTCTTT
CAWSAQGTEAFF
>-|TRBV5-1|TRBJ2-3|TRBD2
TGCGCCAGCACGCGGGAGGGGAGCACAGATACGCAGTATTTT
CASTREGSTDTQYF
>-|TRBV7-2|TRBJ2-5|-
TGTGCCAGCAGCTTAAGGGGGGGCATCGAGACCCAGTACTTC
CASSLRGGIETQYF
>-|TRBV6-1|TRBJ1-4|-
TGTGCCAGCAGAGCAGGGCCCGGCGAAAAACTGTTTTTT
CASRAGPGEKLFF
>-|TRBV2|TRBJ2-1|TRBD2
TGTGCCAGCAGTGAGTACCGGACTAGCGGGTCCTACAATGAGCAGTTCTTC
CASSEYRTSGSYNEQFF
>-|TRBV5-1|TRBJ2-2|TRBD2
TGCGCCAGCCAGTCCGGGTATAGCGGGGGCCCGAACACCGGGGAGCTGTTTTTT
CASQSGYSGGPNTGELFF
>-|TRBV10-3|TRBJ2-7|TRBD2
TGTGCCATCAGTAGGACTAGCGGGAGTAGCAACGAGCAGTACTTC
CAISRTSGSSNEQYF
>-|TRBV9|TRBJ1-2|TRBD1
TGTGCCAGCAGCGCAGGACAGGGGATAGACTATGGCTACACCTTC
CASSAGQGIDYGYTF
>-|TRBV5-1|TRBJ2-4|TRBD2
TGCGCCAGCAGCTTGGCCGCGGGGGGGGAAAACATTCAGTACTTC
CASSLAAGGENIQYF
>-|TRBV6-1|TRBJ2-7|TRBD1
TGTGCCAGCAGTGAAGGGGCCGGGACAGGGGGTTCCGAGCAGTACTTC
CASSEGAGTGGSEQYF
>-|TRBV5-6|TRBJ1-1|TRBD1
TGTGCCAGCAGCCTGACAGGGTTCCGACCTGAAGCTTTCTTT
CASSLTGFRPEAFF